The 23 T cell receptor beta chains in this list originate from one sample, sequenced in a study of blood T cell repertoires in COVID-19 (dated by TCRdb to 2020 to 2021). Library creation used the immunoSEQ multiplex PCR assay. TCRdb took this table from immuneACCESS and kept in-frame rearrangements with V and J called. Such tables lack part of the clones; where checked against another copy, unresolved V genes explain under half of the gap, and the rest is unexplained. Here the sample has about 15,000 clones; roughly 91% occur a single time. Of the sample, roughly 30% is held by the ten largest clones. The sequenced sample consisted of peripheral blood. The receptors were sampled from a woman of 80 years or more with COVID-19, enrolled during active disease.

The chain recombines TRBV19 with TRBJ2-5, with D maybe TRBD2 (6 bases). The CDR3 is 16 amino acids. Germline assignment: CDR1 LNHDA and CDR2 SQIVND (reference sequence). Trimming shortened V by 6 bases and J by 4 bases, and 21 bases separated the two germline ends. The CDR3 reads CASRPNRNWGGETQYF. CDR3 nucleotides: TGTGCCAGTAGACCCAACAGGAATTGGGGAGGAGAGACCCAGTACTTC.

V usage is TRBV18 and J usage is TRBJ2-3; 9 bases are a match to TRBD2. The ends lost 1 base at V and 6 bases at J; junction bases unmatched: 5. Germline V CDR1 and CDR2: KGHSH, LQKENI. There are 15 residues in the CDR3. This CDR3 reads CASSPRAGGGDTQYF. The CDR3, as DNA: TGTGCCAGCTCACCACGAGCGGGGGGAGGTGATACGCAGTATTTT.

This chain connects TRBV9 to TRBJ1-5; D not resolved. The germline CDR1 and CDR2 sequences are SGDLS and YYNGEE. The CDR3 is 15 residues long. The V end lost 4 bases, the J end lost 0 bases, and 11 bases lay between the germline ends. CDR3 in DNA: TGTGCCAGCAGCCCTAGCGGGTTTAGCAATCAGCCCCAGCATTTT. It encodes CASSPSGFSNQPQHF. The full variable domain, its missing parts supplied by reference TRBV9 and TRBJ1-5, is DSGVTQTPKHLITATGQRVTLRCSPRSGDLSVYWYQQSLDQGLQFLIQYYNGEERAKGNILERFSAQQFPDLHSELNLSSLELGDSALYFCASSPSGFSNQPQHFGDGTRLSIL.

The chain combines TRBV18 with TRBJ2-2; perhaps TRBD1 as D (5 bases). Between the trimmed V and J ends, which lost 2 bases and 6 bases, there was a span of 16 bases. Germline-derived CDR1 and CDR2 are KGHSH and LQKENI. The CDR3 is 16 amino acids. CDR3 in DNA: TGTGCCAGCTCACCAGAAGGCCCAGGGATTGCCGGGGAGCTGTTTTTT. It encodes CASSPEGPGIAGELFF.

In its sample, this clone ranks as hyperexpanded. This chain connects TRBV7-2 to TRBJ1-5; perhaps TRBD1 as D (6 bases). CDR3 length: 14 amino acids. Trimming stripped 1 base from V and 8 bases from J, with 12 bases between. The germline V gene has CDR1 SGHTA and CDR2 FQGNSA. The CDR3 loop reads CASSLEGGQKPQHF. The CDR3 bases are TGTGCCAGCAGCTTAGAGGGGGGGCAGAAGCCCCAGCATTTT. Variable domain in full (rest from reference TRBV7-2 and TRBJ1-5): GAGVSQSPSNKVTEKGKDVELRCDPISGHTALYWYRQSLGQGLEFLIYFQGNSAPDKSGLPSDRFSAERTGGSVSTLTIQRTQQEDSAVYLCASSLEGGQKPQHFGDGTRLSIL.

This clone has a single count. This chain uses TRBV18 with TRBJ2-1, with a tentative D call TRBD2 (6 bases). Germline V lookup: CDR1 KGHSH, CDR2 LQKENI. This CDR3 contains 15 residues. Trimming removed 3 bases from V and 2 bases from J, with 11 bases in between. CDR3 in amino acids: CASSPRREAYNEQFF. The DNA of the CDR3 is TGTGCCAGCTCACCTAGGAGGGAGGCCTACAATGAGCAGTTCTTC. The whole variable domain, filled in from reference TRBV18 and TRBJ2-1, reads NAGVMQNPRHLVRRRGQEARLRCSPMKGHSHVYWYRQLPEEGLKFMVYLQKENIIDESGMPKERFSAEFPKEGPSILRIQQVVRGDSAAYFCASSPRREAYNEQFFGPGTRLTVL.

V is TRBV28 and J is TRBJ2-7; 12 bases map to TRBD2. V lost 5 bases and J lost 4; bases outside the gene matches: 9. The CDR3 contains 16 residues. CDR1 and CDR2 from the germline V gene are MDHEN and SYDVKM. The CDR3 spells CASSLTSGRSRYEQYF. CDR3 DNA sequence: TGTGCCAGCAGTCTCACTAGCGGGAGGTCTAGATACGAGCAGTACTTC.

The chain couples TRBV15 to TRBJ1-1; 11 nucleotides match TRBD1. CDR3 length equals 16 residues. V was pared by 0 bases and J by 8 bases, with 8 bases of the junction left unmatched. Per germline, CDR1 LNHNV and CDR2 YYDKDF (reference sequence). The CDR3 protein is CATSRDPTGTGGEAFF. The CDR3 DNA sequence: TGTGCCACCAGCAGAGATCCAACCGGGACAGGGGGAGAAGCTTTCTTT.

The gene calls are TRBV6-5 and TRBJ1-2, with 10 nucleotides matching TRBD1. The junction had 7 bases not matched to a gene; V was cut back by 5 bases and J by 4 bases. Per germline, CDR1 MNHEY and CDR2 SVGAGI. The CDR3 has 15 residues. The CDR3 region has the DNA TGTGCCAGCAGTAGATCGGACAGGGGGTTCTATGGCTACACCTTC. Amino acids: CASSRSDRGFYGYTF.

The CDR3 bases are TGTGCCAGCAGCCAAGAACAGGGCCCCTACGAGCAGTACTTC. Translating it yields CASSQEQGPYEQYF. V and J are TRBV14 and TRBJ2-7, with D maybe TRBD1 (6 bases). Germline CDR1 SGHDN, CDR2 FVKESK. CDR3 length: 14 amino acids. Deletions cut 0 bases from V and 2 bases from J, with 8 bases between.

V usage is TRBV5-1 and J usage is TRBJ1-4, with 8 bases aligning to TRBD1. J gave up 2 bases and V 2 bases, and 5 bases lay outside the gene matches. The CDR3 is 16 amino acids. Germline CDR1 and CDR2: SGHRS and YFSETQ. CDR3 sequence reads: CASSFTGGGTNEKLFF. The CDR3 bases are TGCGCCAGCAGCTTTACAGGGGGAGGGACTAATGAAAAACTGTTTTTT.

V gene TRBV28 combines with J gene TRBJ2-1; D perhaps matches TRBD1 (6 bases). Germline V gene sequence: CDR1 MDHEN, CDR2 SYDVKM. V lost 5 bases, J lost 4 bases, and 15 bases lay in between. The CDR3 is 15 amino acids. CDR3 protein: CASSPTPRGYNEQFF. The CDR3 DNA reads TGTGCCAGCAGTCCCACACCCAGGGGTTACAATGAGCAGTTCTTC.

J is TRBJ1-6 and V is TRBV6-5; the match to TRBD1 covers 7 bases. CDR1 and CDR2 from the germline V gene are MNHEY and SVGAGI. The J segment lost 7 bases and the V segment lost 6 bases, leaving 9 bases of the junction unmatched. The CDR3 is made up of 15 amino acids. DNA for the CDR3: TGTGCCAGCAGCACCGGGACAGAGTTGAATTCACCCCTCCACTTT. Translated, it gives CASSTGTELNSPLHF.

The chain carries TRBV7-7 and TRBJ2-3; the match to TRBD2 covers 9 bases. After removal of 5 bases from V and 1 base from J, the junction contained 4 bases not matched to a gene. Germline CDR1 reads SSHAT; CDR2 reads FNYEAQ (reference sequence). The CDR3 is 15 residues long. The CDR3 region has the DNA TGTGCCAGCAGCGCTAGCGGGATGGGCACAGATACGCAGTATTTT. Translating it yields CASSASGMGTDTQYF. Drawing the rest from reference TRBV7-7 and TRBJ2-3, the complete variable domain is GAGVSQSPRYKVTKRGQDVTLRCDPISSHATLYWYQQALGQGPEFLTYFNYEAQPDKSGLPSDRFSAERPEGSISTLTIQRTEQRDSAMYRCASSASGMGTDTQYFGPGTRLTVL.

The chain employs TRBV7-2 and TRBJ1-3; D remains ambiguous. CDR3 length equals 16 residues. Germline-derived CDR1 and CDR2 are SGHTA and FQGNSA. Trimming removed 6 bases at V and 4 bases at J, with 19 bases between. In DNA form, the CDR3 reads TGTGCCAGCAGTTCGATTCAACGGGGTTTCGGAAACACCATATATTTT. This encodes CASSSIQRGFGNTIYF.

This chain joins TRBV14 and TRBJ1-1; 7 nucleotides agree with TRBD1. Per germline, CDR1 SGHDN and CDR2 FVKESK. This CDR3 comprises 16 residues. Trimming cost V 2 bases and J 1 base; bases outside gene matches: 7. The CDR3 DNA reads as TGTGCCAGCAGCCAATTTAAGACAGGGCAGAACACTGAAGCTTTCTTT. Translating it yields CASSQFKTGQNTEAFF.

The chain is built from TRBV5-5 and TRBJ2-7, with D maybe TRBD1 (8 bases). The CDR3 totals 14 residues. V shed 10 bases and J shed 4 bases, with 21 bases lying between them. The germline gives CDR1 SGHKS, CDR2 YYEKEE (reference sequence). The CDR3: CASAYGQGGYEQYF. The CDR3, as DNA: TGTGCCTCGGCTTATGGACAGGGAGGGTACGAGCAGTACTTC. Variable domain in full (rest from reference TRBV5-5 and TRBJ2-7): DAGVTQSPTHLIKTRGQQVTLRCSPISGHKSVSWYQQVLGQGPQFIFQYYEKEERGRGNFPDRFSARQFPNYSSELNVNALLLGDSALYLCASAYGQGGYEQYFGPGTRLTVT.

The CDR3 bases are TGTGCCAGCAGTGTACCGGACACCGGGGAGCTGTTTTTT. Amino acid sequence: CASSVPDTGELFF. The chain links TRBV9 to TRBJ2-2, with unresolved D. The CDR3 has 13 residues. Germline V gene sequence: CDR1 SGDLS, CDR2 YYNGEE. V was clipped by 5 bases and J by 3 bases, with 8 bases between them. Variable domain in full (rest from reference TRBV9 and TRBJ2-2): DSGVTQTPKHLITATGQRVTLRCSPRSGDLSVYWYQQSLDQGLQFLIQYYNGEERAKGNILERFSAQQFPDLHSELNLSSLELGDSALYFCASSVPDTGELFFGEGSRLTVL.

This chain uses TRBV28 with TRBJ1-5; tentatively, D is TRBD1 (6 bases). In germline, CDR1 is MDHEN, CDR2 SYDVKM. The CDR3 consists of 14 residues. V lost 6 bases and J lost 2, with 11 bases in between. In nucleotides, the CDR3 is TGTGCCAGCAGCCAATGGACAGGCAATCAGCCCCAGCATTTT. Protein: CASSQWTGNQPQHF.

The rearrangement joins TRBV11-1 to TRBJ1-1; 7 positions agree with TRBD1. The CDR3 has 15 amino acids. V trimming: 5 bases; J trimming: 0 bases; junction bases outside the gene matches: 6. Germline-derived CDR1 and CDR2 are SGHAT and FQDESV (reference sequence). Here the CDR3 DNA reads TGTGCCAGCAGCCTGGGACAGACCATGAACACTGAAGCTTTCTTT. The encoded protein is CASSLGQTMNTEAFF.

V gene TRBV4-2 combines with J gene TRBJ2-7; 14 bases agree with TRBD2. The CDR3 spans 18 residues. V lost 4 bases and J lost 1; bases outside the gene matches: 9. The germline gives CDR1 LGHNA, CDR2 YNFKEQ. The CDR3 nucleotides are TGTGCCAGCAGCCCCAGAGGACTAGCGGGAGGTTGGTCCTACGAGCAGTACTTC. Residues: CASSPRGLAGGWSYEQYF.

This clone was seen just once. The CDR3: CASSLVERGSGEQYF. DNA of the CDR3: TGCGCCAGCAGCTTGGTCGAACGGGGGAGTGGAGAGCAGTACTTC. The chain is built from TRBV5-1 and TRBJ2-7; perhaps TRBD2 as D (6 bases). CDR1 and CDR2 from the germline V gene are SGHRS and YFSETQ. CDR3 length: 15 amino acids. The ends were cut back, 0 bases at V and 7 bases at J, with 17 bases in the middle.

The V gene is TRBV7-9, the J gene TRBJ1-2, with 12 positions matching TRBD1. Germline V gives CDR1 SEHNR, CDR2 FQNEAQ (reference sequence). V trimming: 5 bases; J trimming: 7 bases; junction bases outside the gene matches: 5. The CDR3 sequence is 14 residues long. The CDR3 region is CASSTGQGAGGYTF. The DNA for the CDR3 is TGTGCCAGCAGCACGGGACAGGGGGCGGGTGGCTACACCTTC.